The 21 T cell receptor beta chains below all came from one sample that was sequenced in a study of shared clonotypes between healthy human individuals. Repertoires were generated with immunoSEQ multiplex PCR, while TCRdb's copy carries only in-frame clones and drops some. Found here are a few million clones, more than 80% of them singletons; the top ten hold more than 0.12%. The specimen sequenced was naive CD4+ T cells sorted from blood. Described subset: CD45RA+ positively selected. The receptors were gathered from a man between 18 and 35 years old in good health.

The gene calls are TRBV25-1 and TRBJ1-1, with 11 positions matching TRBD1. CDR1 and CDR2 (germline): MGHDK, SYGVNS. Trimming removed 5 bases from V and 7 bases from J; junction bases left unmatched: 6. The CDR3 covers 14 residues. CDR3 sequence (DNA): TGTGCCAGCAGTCGGACAGGGGGCCAATTTGAAGCTTTCTTT. This encodes CASSRTGGQFEAFF.

J is TRBJ1-5 and V is TRBV12-5, with D hard to call. Germline loops: CDR1 LGHNT, CDR2 FRNRAP. The V and J ends lost 5 bases and 9 bases respectively, with 11 bases between them. This CDR3 spans 12 amino acids. CDR3 sequence: CASGRALTPQHF. The DNA of the CDR3 is TGTGCTAGTGGTCGAGCCCTAACGCCCCAGCATTTT.

This clone was detected only a few times. This sequence joins TRBV7-9 and TRBJ1-1, with D tentatively TRBD1 (5 bases). The CDR3 covers 14 residues. The germline CDR1 and CDR2 sequences are SEHNR and FQNEAQ (reference sequence). Trimming shortened V by 5 bases and J by 0 bases, and 10 bases separated the two germline ends. CDR3 nucleotide sequence: TGTGCCAGCAGCGGGGACGCCATGAACACTGAAGCTTTCTTT. It codes for CASSGDAMNTEAFF.

The chain uses TRBV4-1 and TRBJ2-3; 9 nucleotides match TRBD2. Germline CDR1 MGHRA, CDR2 YSYEKL. V shed 8 bases and J 6 bases; nucleotides not matched to a gene: 6. The CDR3 has 13 residues. CDR3 protein: CASSERGADTQYF. Written as DNA, the CDR3 is TGCGCCAGCTCCGAGCGGGGGGCGGATACGCAGTATTTT.

This rearrangement joins TRBV7-8 to TRBJ2-2, with 9 nucleotides matching TRBD2. Germline values: CDR1 SGHVS, CDR2 FQNEAQ. Unmatched junction bases numbered 4, after V lost 1 base and J lost 4 bases. CDR3 length: 16 residues. This CDR3 reads CASSLGALAGTGELFF. CDR3 coding DNA: TGTGCCAGCAGCTTAGGGGCACTAGCGGGCACCGGGGAGCTGTTTTTT.

The chain couples TRBV14 to TRBJ2-7; 9 bases map to TRBD1. The CDR3 consists of 17 residues. V shed 4 bases, J shed 4 bases, and the junction held 14 bases outside the gene matches. Looked up from germline, CDR1 is SGHDN and CDR2 is FVKESK. The CDR3 coding sequence is TGTGCCAGCAGCCGAAGCTTCACGACAGGGGGAGCTTACGAGCAGTACTTC. Protein sequence: CASSRSFTTGGAYEQYF.

This sequence joins TRBV5-1 and TRBJ2-3; D is perhaps TRBD1 (5 bases). From germline, CDR1 is SGHRS and CDR2 YFSETQ. The CDR3 is made up of 15 amino acids. Trimming shortened V by 0 bases and J by 4 bases, and 12 bases separated the two germline ends. CDR3 sequence: CASSLVSGRSDTQYF. The DNA of the CDR3 is TGCGCCAGCAGCTTGGTATCAGGGCGGTCAGATACGCAGTATTTT.

The chain uses TRBV12-5 and TRBJ2-2; D possibly corresponds to TRBD1 (6 bases). V was cut by 3 bases and J by 6 bases, with 17 bases left in between. Germline lookup yields CDR1 LGHNT and CDR2 FRNRAP. CDR3 length: 16 amino acids. CDR3 residues: CASGFGQGIMSGELFF. CDR3 bases: TGTGCTAGTGGTTTTGGTCAGGGGATAATGTCCGGGGAGCTGTTTTTT.

The chain joins TRBV7-3 to TRBJ2-2; D is uncertain. CDR1 SGHTA and CDR2 FQGTGA come from the germline V gene. The CDR3 sequence is 13 residues long. The V gene lost 3 bases and the J gene lost 1 base, with 3 bases spanning the gap. The CDR3 is CASSFLNTGELFF. CDR3 coding DNA: TGTGCCAGCAGCTTTCTGAACACCGGGGAGCTGTTTTTT.

This chain uses TRBV14 with TRBJ1-4; D is unresolved. Germline lookup yields CDR1 SGHDN and CDR2 FVKESK. The CDR3 is 17 amino acids. The V end lost 0 bases, the J end lost 4 bases, and 15 bases lay between the germline ends. The CDR3 protein is CASSQESITANNEKLFF. The DNA of the CDR3 is TGTGCCAGCAGCCAAGAATCGATCACAGCCAATAATGAAAAACTGTTTTTT.

As to this clone: The identical CDR3 is also encoded by other nucleotide sequences in the sample. This chain links TRBV5-1 with TRBJ1-3; D call uncertain. Germline V gene sequence: CDR1 SGHRS, CDR2 YFSETQ. This CDR3 is built from 14 residues. Trimming took 2 bases from V and 0 from J, leaving 6 bases between them. The CDR3 spells CASSLGISGNTIYF. The DNA of the CDR3 is TGCGCCAGCAGCTTAGGGATCTCTGGAAACACCATATATTTT.

This CDR3 is CASRAPALATEKLFF. DNA for the CDR3: TGTGCCAGCAGAGCGCCGGCCTTGGCGACTGAAAAACTGTTTTTT. This chain uses TRBV2 with TRBJ1-4, with D hard to call. CDR3 length: 15 amino acids. Germline V gene lookup returns CDR1 SNHLY and CDR2 FYNNEI. Trimming stripped 6 bases from V and 7 bases from J, with 18 bases between.

On this clone: Other DNA sequences of this sample code for an identical CDR3. This chain joins TRBV7-2 and TRBJ2-4; D is ambiguous. V was clipped by 1 base and J by 2 bases, with 6 bases between them. Germline V lookup: CDR1 SGHTA, CDR2 FQGNSA. This CDR3 spans 14 amino acids. The CDR3 reads CASSLGGSKNIQYF. CDR3 nucleotide sequence: TGTGCCAGCAGCTTAGGAGGTTCCAAAAACATTCAGTACTTC.

V usage is TRBV19 and J usage is TRBJ1-6; possibly TRBD1 for D (6 bases). CDR3 length: 15 amino acids. Germline V gene sequence: CDR1 LNHDA, CDR2 SQIVND (reference sequence). Trimming removed 4 bases from V and 5 bases from J, with 12 bases in between. CDR3 sequence: CASSRGQFDNSPLHF. In nucleotides, the CDR3 is TGTGCCAGTAGTAGAGGACAGTTCGATAATTCACCCCTCCACTTT.

This chain links TRBV29-1 with TRBJ1-4; a possible D gene is TRBD1 (5 bases). Trimming removed 4 bases from V and 4 bases from J, with 16 bases in between. This CDR3 contains 15 residues. In germline, CDR1 is SQVTM, CDR2 ANQGSEA. DNA for the CDR3: TGCAGCGTTGCCCCAACGGGACGGATTAATGAAAAACTGTTTTTT. Translation gives CSVAPTGRINEKLFF.

The chain joins TRBV4-1 to TRBJ2-1, with 12 bases fitting TRBD2. The V gene end was trimmed by 4 bases and the J gene end by 4 bases; junction bases not matched to a gene: 2. CDR3 size: 15 residues. Per germline, CDR1 MGHRA and CDR2 YSYEKL. The CDR3 region is CASSRGLAGYNEQFF. As DNA, the CDR3 is TGCGCCAGCAGCCGCGGACTAGCGGGGTACAATGAGCAGTTCTTC.

Of note for this clone: The same CDR3 can be traced to other DNA sequences in this sample. V is TRBV18 and J is TRBJ2-1; D remains unclear. The CDR3 runs to 13 residues. V lost 0 bases, J lost 4 bases, and 4 bases lay in between. The V gene's germline CDR1 is KGHSH and CDR2 LQKENI. The CDR3 DNA is TGTGCCAGCTCACCACCGGGGTACAATGAGCAGTTCTTC. Translated, it gives CASSPPGYNEQFF.

This chain uses TRBV30 with TRBJ2-5; maybe TRBD2 (5 bases). Germline V gene lookup returns CDR1 GTSNPN and CDR2 SVGIG (reference sequence). CDR3 size: 14 residues. The ends were cut back, 2 bases at V and 2 bases at J, with 12 bases in the middle. CDR3: CAWSRGLAQETQYF. DNA of the CDR3: TGTGCCTGGAGTCGCGGGCTAGCTCAAGAGACCCAGTACTTC.

DNA for the CDR3: TGTGCCAGCAGCTTTGGGCGATCGAACACTGAAGCTTTCTTT. Translating gives CASSFGRSNTEAFF. V is TRBV7-2 and J is TRBJ1-1; D is ambiguous. Germline V gene sequence: CDR1 SGHTA, CDR2 FQGNSA. This CDR3 has 14 residues. V lost 3 bases and J lost 1, with 9 bases in between.

This clone has just a few counts. V is TRBV6-1 and J is TRBJ2-7, with 9 bases identical to TRBD1. V lost 2 bases to trimming and J lost 5 bases; unmatched junction nucleotides: 7. This CDR3 spans 15 amino acids. Germline V CDR1 and CDR2: MNHNS, SASEGT. The CDR3 loop reads CASSESGTGLDEQYF. As DNA, the CDR3 is TGTGCCAGCAGTGAATCCGGGACAGGGCTCGACGAGCAGTACTTC.

The chain links TRBV29-1 to TRBJ2-2; D possibly matches TRBD1 or TRBD2 (5 bases each). The CDR3 runs 14 residues. Germline lookup yields CDR1 SQVTM and CDR2 ANQGSEA. V lost 4 bases, J lost 6 bases, and 15 bases lay in between. CDR3 amino acids: CSVGLGVGSGELFF. In nucleotides, the CDR3 is TGCAGCGTTGGGTTGGGGGTCGGCTCCGGGGAGCTGTTTTTT.